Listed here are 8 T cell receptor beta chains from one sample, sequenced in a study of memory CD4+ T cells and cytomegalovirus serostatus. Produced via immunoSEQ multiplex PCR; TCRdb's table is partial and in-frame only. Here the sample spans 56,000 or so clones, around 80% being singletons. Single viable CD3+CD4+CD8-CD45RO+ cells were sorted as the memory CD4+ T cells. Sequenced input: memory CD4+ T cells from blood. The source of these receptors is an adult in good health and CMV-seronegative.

Written as DNA, the CDR3 is TGTGCCAGCAGCGTAGGTTCAAGGGTCCTAGACGAGCAGTACTTC. Translating gives CASSVGSRVLDEQYF. V and J are TRBV9 and TRBJ2-7; no clear D gene. Germline-derived CDR1 and CDR2 are SGDLS and YYNGEE. Trimming pared 0 bases from V and 5 bases from J, leaving 15 bases between. There are 15 residues in the CDR3. Based on the CDR3 plus reference TRBV9 and TRBJ2-7, the full variable domain is DSGVTQTPKHLITATGQRVTLRCSPRSGDLSVYWYQQSLDQGLQFLIQYYNGEERAKGNILERFSAQQFPDLHSELNLSSLELGDSALYFCASSVGSRVLDEQYFGPGTRLTVT.

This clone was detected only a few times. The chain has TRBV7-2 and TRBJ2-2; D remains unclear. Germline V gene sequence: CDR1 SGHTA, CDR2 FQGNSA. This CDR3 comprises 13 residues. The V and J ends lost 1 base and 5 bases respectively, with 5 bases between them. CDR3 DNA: TGTGCCAGCAGCTTAGTACGGACCGGGGAGCTGTTTTTT. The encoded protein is CASSLVRTGELFF.

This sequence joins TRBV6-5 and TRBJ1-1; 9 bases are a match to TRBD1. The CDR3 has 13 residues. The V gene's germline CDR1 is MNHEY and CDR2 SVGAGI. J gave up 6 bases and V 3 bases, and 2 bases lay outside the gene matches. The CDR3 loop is CASSYDRGSEAFF. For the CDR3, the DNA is TGTGCCAGCAGTTATGACAGGGGGTCTGAAGCTTTCTTT.

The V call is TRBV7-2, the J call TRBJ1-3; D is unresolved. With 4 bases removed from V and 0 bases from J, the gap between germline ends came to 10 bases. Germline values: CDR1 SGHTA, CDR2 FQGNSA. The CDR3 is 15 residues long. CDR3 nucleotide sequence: TGTGCCAGCAGCTCCTCGCCCAACTCTGGAAACACCATATATTTT. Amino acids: CASSSSPNSGNTIYF.

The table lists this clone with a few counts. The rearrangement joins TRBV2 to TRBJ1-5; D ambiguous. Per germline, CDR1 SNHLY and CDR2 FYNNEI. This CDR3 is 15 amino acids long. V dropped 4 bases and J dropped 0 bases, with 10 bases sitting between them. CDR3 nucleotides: TGTGCCAGCAGTGTAGGGCTTTATAGCAATCAGCCCCAGCATTTT. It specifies CASSVGLYSNQPQHF.

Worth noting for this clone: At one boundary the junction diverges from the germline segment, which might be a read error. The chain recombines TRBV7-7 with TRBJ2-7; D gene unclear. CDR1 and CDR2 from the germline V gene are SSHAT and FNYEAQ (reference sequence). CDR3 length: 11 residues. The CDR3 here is CASSSEREQYF. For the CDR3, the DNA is TGTGCTAGCAGCTCAGAACGCGAGCAGTACTTC.

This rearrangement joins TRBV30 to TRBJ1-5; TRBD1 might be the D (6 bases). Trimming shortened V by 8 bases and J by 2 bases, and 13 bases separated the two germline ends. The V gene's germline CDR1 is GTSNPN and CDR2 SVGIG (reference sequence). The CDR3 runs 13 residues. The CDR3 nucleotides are TGTGCCGGAGGGGGGAACCGCAATCAGCCCCAGCATTTT. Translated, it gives CAGGGNRNQPQHF.

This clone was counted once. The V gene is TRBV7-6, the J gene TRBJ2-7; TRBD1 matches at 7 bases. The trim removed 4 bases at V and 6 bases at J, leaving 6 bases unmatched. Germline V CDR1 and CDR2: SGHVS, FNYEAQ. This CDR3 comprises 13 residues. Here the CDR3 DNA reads TGTGCCAGCAGCTCAATGACAGGGACCGAGCAGTACTTC. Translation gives CASSSMTGTEQYF.